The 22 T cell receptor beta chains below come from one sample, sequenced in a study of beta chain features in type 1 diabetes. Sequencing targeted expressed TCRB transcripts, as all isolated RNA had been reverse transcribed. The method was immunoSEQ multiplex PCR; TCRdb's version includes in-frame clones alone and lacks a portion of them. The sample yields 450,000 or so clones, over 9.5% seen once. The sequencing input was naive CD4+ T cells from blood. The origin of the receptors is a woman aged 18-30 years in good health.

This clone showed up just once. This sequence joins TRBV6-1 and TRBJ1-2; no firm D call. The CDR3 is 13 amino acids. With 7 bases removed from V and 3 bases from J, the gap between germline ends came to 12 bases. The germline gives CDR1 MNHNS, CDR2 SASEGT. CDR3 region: CASTRGDYYGYTF. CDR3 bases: TGTGCCAGCACCCGGGGAGATTACTATGGCTACACCTTC.

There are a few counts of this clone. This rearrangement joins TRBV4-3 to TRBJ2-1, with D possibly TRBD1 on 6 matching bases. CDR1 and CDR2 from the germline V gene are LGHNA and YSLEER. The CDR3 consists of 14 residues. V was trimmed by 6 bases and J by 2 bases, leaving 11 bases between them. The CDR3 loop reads CASSQGYPYNEQFF. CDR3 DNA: TGCGCCAGCAGTCAGGGGTATCCCTACAATGAGCAGTTCTTC.

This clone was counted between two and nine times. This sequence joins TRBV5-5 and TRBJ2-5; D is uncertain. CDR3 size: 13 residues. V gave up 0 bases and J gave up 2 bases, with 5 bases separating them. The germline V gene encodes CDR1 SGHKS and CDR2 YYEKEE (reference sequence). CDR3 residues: CASSLGSQETQYF. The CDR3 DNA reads TGTGCCAGCAGCTTGGGCAGTCAAGAGACCCAGTACTTC.

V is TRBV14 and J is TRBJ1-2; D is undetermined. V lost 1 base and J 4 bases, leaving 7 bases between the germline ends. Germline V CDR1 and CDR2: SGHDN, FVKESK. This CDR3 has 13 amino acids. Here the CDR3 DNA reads TGTGCCAGCAGCCAAGCACAGATCTATGGCTACACCTTC. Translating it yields CASSQAQIYGYTF.

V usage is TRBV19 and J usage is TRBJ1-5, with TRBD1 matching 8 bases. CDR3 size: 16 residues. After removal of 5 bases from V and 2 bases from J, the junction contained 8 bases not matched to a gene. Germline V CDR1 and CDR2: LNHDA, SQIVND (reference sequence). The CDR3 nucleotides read TGTGCCAGTAGTTTCCGGACAGGGATGGGCAATCAGCCCCAGCATTTT. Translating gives CASSFRTGMGNQPQHF.

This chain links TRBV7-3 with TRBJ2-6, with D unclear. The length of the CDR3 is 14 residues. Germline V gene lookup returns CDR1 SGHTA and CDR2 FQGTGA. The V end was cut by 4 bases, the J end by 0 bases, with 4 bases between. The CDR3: CASSSLSGANVLTF. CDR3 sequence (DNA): TGTGCCAGCAGCTCCCTCTCTGGGGCCAACGTCCTGACTTTC.

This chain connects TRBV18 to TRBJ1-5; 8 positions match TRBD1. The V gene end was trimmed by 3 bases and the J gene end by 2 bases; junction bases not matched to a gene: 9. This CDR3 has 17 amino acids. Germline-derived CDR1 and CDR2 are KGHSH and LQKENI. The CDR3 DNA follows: TGTGCCAGCTCACCCACGACAGGGGCTGGGGGCAATCAGCCCCAGCATTTT. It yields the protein CASSPTTGAGGNQPQHF.

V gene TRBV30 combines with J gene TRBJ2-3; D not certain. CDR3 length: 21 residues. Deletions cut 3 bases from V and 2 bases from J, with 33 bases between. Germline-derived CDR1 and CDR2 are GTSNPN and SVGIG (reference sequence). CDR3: CAWRELPRIGAIQTFTDTQYF. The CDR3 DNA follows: TGTGCCTGGAGAGAACTACCCCGGATCGGCGCTATTCAGACCTTCACAGATACGCAGTATTTT.

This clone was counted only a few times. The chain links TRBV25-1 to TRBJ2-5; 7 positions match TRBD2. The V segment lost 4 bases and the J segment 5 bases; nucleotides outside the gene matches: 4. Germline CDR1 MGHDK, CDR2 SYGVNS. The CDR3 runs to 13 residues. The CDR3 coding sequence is TGTGCCAGCAGTGTCGGGAGGAGGGAGACCCAGTACTTC. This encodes CASSVGRRETQYF.

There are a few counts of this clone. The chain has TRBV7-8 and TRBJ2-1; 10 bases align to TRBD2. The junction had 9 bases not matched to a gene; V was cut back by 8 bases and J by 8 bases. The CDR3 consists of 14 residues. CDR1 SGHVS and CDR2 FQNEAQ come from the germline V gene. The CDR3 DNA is TGTGCCAGCTCCGGGGCTAGCGGGAGCCATGAGCAGTTCTTC. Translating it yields CASSGASGSHEQFF.

The CDR3 spells CASGRDNSPLHF. The CDR3 DNA reads as TGTGCAAGCGGGCGGGACAATTCACCCCTCCACTTT. The V and J genes are TRBV12-5 and TRBJ1-6; a weak D match, TRBD1 (5 bases). The CDR3 has 12 residues. The germline CDR1 and CDR2 sequences are LGHNT and FRNRAP.

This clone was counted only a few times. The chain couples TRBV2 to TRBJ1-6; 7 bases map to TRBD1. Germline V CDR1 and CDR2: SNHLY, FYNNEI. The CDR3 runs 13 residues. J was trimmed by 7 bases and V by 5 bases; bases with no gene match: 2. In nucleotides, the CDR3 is TGTGCCAGCAGTACGACAGGGAATTCACCCCTCCACTTT. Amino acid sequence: CASSTTGNSPLHF.

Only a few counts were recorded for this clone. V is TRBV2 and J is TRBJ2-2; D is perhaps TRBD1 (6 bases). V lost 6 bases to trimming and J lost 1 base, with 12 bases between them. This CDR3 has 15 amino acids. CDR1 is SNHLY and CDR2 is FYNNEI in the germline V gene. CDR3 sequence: CASRGEQGNTGELFF. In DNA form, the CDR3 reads TGTGCCAGCAGGGGGGAACAGGGGAACACCGGGGAGCTGTTTTTT. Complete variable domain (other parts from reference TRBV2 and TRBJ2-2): EPEVTQTPSHQVTQMGQEVILRCVPISNHLYFYWYRQILGQKVEFLVSFYNNEISEKSEIFDDQFSVERPDGSNFTLKIRSTKLEDSAMYFCASRGEQGNTGELFFGEGSRLTVL.

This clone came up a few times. The CDR3 DNA follows: TGTGCCAGCGCTGGTGGGCGACCGAGCTACAATGAGCAGTTCTTC. Protein: CASAGGRPSYNEQFF. The rearrangement links TRBV7-9 to TRBJ2-1; D call uncertain. Trimming took off 8 bases at V and 3 bases at J, with 17 bases between the two ends. This CDR3 comprises 15 residues. CDR1 is SEHNR and CDR2 is FQNEAQ in the germline V gene (reference sequence).

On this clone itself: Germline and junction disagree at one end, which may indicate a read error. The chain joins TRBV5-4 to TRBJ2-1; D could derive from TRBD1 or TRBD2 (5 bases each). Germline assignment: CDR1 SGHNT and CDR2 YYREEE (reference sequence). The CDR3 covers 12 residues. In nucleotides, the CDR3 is TGTGCCAGCAGCAGTACCGGGACCAGCAAAATCTTC. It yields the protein CASSSTGTSKIF.

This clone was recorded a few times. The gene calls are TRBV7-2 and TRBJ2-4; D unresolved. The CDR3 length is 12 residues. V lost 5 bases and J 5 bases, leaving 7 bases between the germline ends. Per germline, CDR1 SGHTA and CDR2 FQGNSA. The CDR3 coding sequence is TGTGCCAGCAGCCCCGATCAAAACATTCAGTACTTC. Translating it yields CASSPDQNIQYF.

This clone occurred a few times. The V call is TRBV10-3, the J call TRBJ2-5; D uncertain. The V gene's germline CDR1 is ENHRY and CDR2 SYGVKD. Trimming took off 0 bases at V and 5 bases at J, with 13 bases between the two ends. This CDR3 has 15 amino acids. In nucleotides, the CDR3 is TGTGCCATCAGTGAGTCAGGCACCGGAAGGGAGACCCAGTACTTC. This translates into CAISESGTGRETQYF.

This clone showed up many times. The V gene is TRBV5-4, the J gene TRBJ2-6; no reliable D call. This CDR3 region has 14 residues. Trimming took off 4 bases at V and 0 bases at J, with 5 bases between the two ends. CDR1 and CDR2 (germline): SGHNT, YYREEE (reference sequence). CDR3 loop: CASSADSGANVLTF. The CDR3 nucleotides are TGTGCCAGCAGCGCGGACTCTGGGGCCAACGTCCTGACTTTC.

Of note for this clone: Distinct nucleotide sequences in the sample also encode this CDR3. The CDR3 region is CASSLGQNTEAFF. The CDR3 nucleotides are TGTGCCAGCAGCTTAGGACAGAACACTGAAGCTTTCTTT. This rearrangement joins TRBV7-2 to TRBJ1-1; D is unresolved. The germline CDR1 and CDR2 sequences are SGHTA and FQGNSA. Deletions cut 1 base from V and 1 base from J, with 4 bases between. The CDR3 spans 13 residues.

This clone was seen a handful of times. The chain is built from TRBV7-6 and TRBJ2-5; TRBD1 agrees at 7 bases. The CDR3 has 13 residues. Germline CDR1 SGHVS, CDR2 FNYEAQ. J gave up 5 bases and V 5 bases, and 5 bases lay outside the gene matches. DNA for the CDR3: TGTGCCAGCAGCCCAGGGGGACACGAGACCCAGTACTTC. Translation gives CASSPGGHETQYF.

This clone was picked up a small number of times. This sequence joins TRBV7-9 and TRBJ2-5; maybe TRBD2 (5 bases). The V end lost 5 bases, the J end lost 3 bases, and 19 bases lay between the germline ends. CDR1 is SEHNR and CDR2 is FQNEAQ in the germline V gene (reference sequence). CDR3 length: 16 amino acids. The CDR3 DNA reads TGTGCCAGCAGCCGACCGGGATCCAGTAAGAAAGAGACCCAGTACTTC. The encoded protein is CASSRPGSSKKETQYF.

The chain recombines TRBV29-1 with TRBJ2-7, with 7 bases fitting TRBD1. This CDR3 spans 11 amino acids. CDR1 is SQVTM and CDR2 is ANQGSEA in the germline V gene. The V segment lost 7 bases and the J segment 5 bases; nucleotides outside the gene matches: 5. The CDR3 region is CSAKQGNEQYV. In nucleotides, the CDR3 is TGCAGCGCGAAACAGGGGAACGAGCAGTACGTC.